The 27 T cell receptor beta chains listed next were all sequenced from one sample in a study of CD8+ T cells in alopecia areata. Sequencing used cDNA as its template, made by extracting RNA and reverse transcribing it. Sequencing was performed with immunoSEQ multiplex PCR; in TCRdb, only in-frame clones are kept and a portion is missing. The sample presents around 290,000 clones, none singletons. Cutaneous lymph node cells were pooled, and they were sorted using CD4, CD8alpha, NKG2D, NKG2ACE and other markers. Input material: CD4+ T cells sorted from a lymph node. The receptors originated from a C3H/HeJ mouse with alopecia areata. Mouse strain MHC haplotype: H2-k.

On this clone: Genes and germline are mouse. The observed sequence ends 4 residues before the CDR3 terminus, with the missing tail filled in from the germline J gene. The chain has TRBV1 and TRBJ2-1, with D unresolved. The germline V gene has CDR1 NSQYPW and CDR2 LRSPGD (reference sequence). This CDR3 has 14 amino acids. V lost 0 bases to trimming and J lost 3 bases, with 6 bases between them. CDR3 protein: CTCSAETFYAEQFF. The sequenced CDR3 bases are TGCACCTGCAGTGCAGAAACATTCTATGCT.

Notes on this clone: Mouse germline and gene names are used. Sequencing ends 4 residues short of the CDR3 end; the germline J gene provides the rest. The chain employs TRBV14 and TRBJ2-5, with unresolved D. This CDR3 has 13 residues. Germline-derived CDR1 and CDR2 are SGHDT and FRDEAV. Between the trimmed V and J ends, which lost 4 bases and 2 bases, there was a span of 8 bases. This CDR3 is CASSQTIQDTQYF. The covered CDR3 bases are TGTGCCAGCAGTCAGACAATCCAAGAC. Looking up the rest from reference TRBV14 and TRBJ2-5 gives the full variable domain: EAGVTQSPRYAVLQEGQAVSFWCDPISGHDTLYWYQQPRDQGPQLLVYFRDEAVIDNSQLPSDRFSAVRPKGTNSTLKIQSAKQGDTATYLCASSQTIQDTQYFGPGTRLLVL.

This clone has a handful of counts. The germline and genes are mouse ones. Other nucleotide sequences in the sample specify the same CDR3. The CDR3 bases that were read are TGTGCCAGCAGCGTGGACTCTAACTATGCT. It encodes CASSVDSNYA. The whole CDR3 protein reads CASSVDSNYAEQFF. V and J are TRBV13-3 and TRBJ2-1; D perhaps matches TRBD2 (5 bases). The sequence runs out 4 residues before the end of the CDR3; the remainder is reconstructed from the germline J gene. The CDR3 is 14 amino acids. Deletions cut 5 bases from V and 0 bases from J, with 9 bases between. Germline assignment: CDR1 NNHDY and CDR2 SYVADS.

A remark on this clone: A read error is possible here, since a much larger clone lies one base away. Gene names are mouse gene names. The read finishes 4 residues shy of the CDR3 end, and the germline J gene is used to complete it. The chain uses TRBV13-3 and TRBJ2-2; possibly TRBD2 for D (6 bases). Trimming left V 2 bases short and J 0 bases short, with 8 bases between. CDR3 length: 15 amino acids. Germline V gene lookup returns CDR1 NNHDY and CDR2 SYVADS. The part of the CDR3 DNA that was read is TGTGCCAGCAGTGAAGTGGGGGCAAACACCGGG. It yields the protein CASSEVGANTG. The entire CDR3 sequence reads CASSEVGANTGQLYF.

The sample holds a few counts of this clone. Genes and germline come from the mouse. Read coverage stops 4 residues before the CDR3 terminus; the germline J gene supplies the remainder. The rearrangement joins TRBV17 to TRBJ2-5; 7 nucleotides align to TRBD2. This CDR3 region has 15 residues. The germline V gene encodes CDR1 MNHDT and CDR2 YYDKIL. V shed 1 base and J 2 bases; nucleotides not matched to a gene: 3. The part of the CDR3 DNA that was read is TGTGCTAGCAGTAGAGGGGGGGGGTCCCAAGAC. This encodes CASSRGGGSQD. The entire CDR3 reads CASSRGGGSQDTQYF. Using reference TRBV17 and TRBJ2-5 for the parts outside the CDR3, the full variable domain is DTTVKQNPRYKLARVGKPVNLICSQTMNHDTMYWYQKKPNQAPKLLLFYYDKILNREADTFEKFQSSRPNNSFCSLYIGSAGLEYSAMYLCASSRGGGSQDTQYFGPGTRLLVL.

Regarding this clone: Here the gene names and germline are mouse. The read finishes 4 residues shy of the CDR3 end, and the germline J gene is used to complete it. The V call is TRBV13-1, the J call TRBJ2-3; D may be TRBD1 (7 bases). CDR1 and CDR2 (germline): NSHNY, SYGAGN. This CDR3 comprises 15 residues. V was cut by 5 bases and J by 0 bases, with 13 bases left in between. CDR3 protein: CASRVQGTSAETLYF. CDR3 DNA (partial): TGTGCCAGCAGAGTACAGGGGACTAGTGCAGAA.

As to this clone: The gene symbols are mouse symbols. The read gets to within 3 residues of the CDR3 end, and the germline J gene fills in the rest. The sample contains more than one DNA sequence encoding this CDR3. The chain links TRBV19 to TRBJ1-6; D is unresolved. TRBJ1-6 is an ORF, with its function uncertain. V lost 3 bases, J lost 5 bases, and 6 bases lay in between. Germline V CDR1 and CDR2: FNHDT, SITEND (reference sequence). The CDR3 consists of 13 residues. The CDR3 reads CASSKQNNSPLYF. The DNA read from the CDR3 is TGTGCCAGCAGTAAGCAGAATAATTCGCCC.

Turning to this clone: Mouse germline and gene names are used. The sequenced fragment ends 4 residues before the CDR3 boundary, so the rest is inferred from the germline J gene. The rearrangement joins TRBV1 to TRBJ2-5; 9 positions agree with TRBD1. The CDR3 loop spans 15 amino acids. Germline V gene sequence: CDR1 NSQYPW, CDR2 LRSPGD (reference sequence). The CDR3 DNA, read in part, is TGCACCTGCAGTGACAGGGGGCGGGGAGAAGAC. Translating it yields CTCSDRGRGED. In full, the CDR3 is CTCSDRGRGEDTQYF.

This clone was seen a few times. The genes are named according to mouse. The CDR3 is cut off 4 residues early in the read; its end comes from the germline J gene. This rearrangement joins TRBV13-3 to TRBJ2-5; 7 nucleotides align to TRBD2. CDR1 and CDR2 from the germline V gene are NNHDY and SYVADS. CDR3 length: 13 residues. V trimming: 4 bases; J trimming: 3 bases; junction bases outside the gene matches: 2. The sequenced CDR3 bases are TGTGCCAGCAGTCTGGGACTGCAAGAC. Protein: CASSLGLQD. In full, the CDR3 reads CASSLGLQDTQYF.

This clone appeared a few times. The gene names here belong to mouse. The sequence runs out 4 residues before the end of the CDR3; the remainder is reconstructed from the germline J gene. J is TRBJ2-1 and V is TRBV5, with 8 bases that match TRBD2. CDR1 and CDR2 (germline): LGHNA, YNLKQL (reference sequence). The CDR3 loop spans 15 amino acids. CDR3 protein: CASSSTGEGRAEQFF. Incomplete CDR3 DNA: TGTGCCAGCAGCTCGACTGGGGAGGGGAGGGCT.

As for this clone: The gene symbols are mouse symbols. Sequencing ends 4 residues short of the CDR3 end; the germline J gene provides the rest. The chain is built from TRBV13-1 and TRBJ2-2; TRBD2 matches at 12 bases. CDR3 length: 16 amino acids. Trimming at V came to 5 bases and at J to 0 bases, leaving 2 bases not matched to a gene. CDR1 is NSHNY and CDR2 is SYGAGN in the germline V gene. Partial CDR3 DNA: TGTGCCAGCAGGTGGACTGGGGGGGCAAACACCGGG. Residues: CASRWTGGANTG. Given in full, the CDR3 is CASRWTGGANTGQLYF.

This clone appeared a few times. The genes and germline here are from mouse. Read sequence stops 4 residues before the CDR3 end, and the germline J gene provides the missing end. Other DNA sequences in this sample translate to the same CDR3. The chain has TRBV13-1 and TRBJ2-2, with 8 bases lining up with TRBD1. The ends lost 2 bases at V and 0 bases at J; junction bases unmatched: 3. Germline CDR1 and CDR2: NSHNY and SYGAGN. The CDR3 loop spans 16 amino acids. This chain's CDR3 is CASSERTGSNTGQLYF. The CDR3 DNA, read in part, is TGTGCCAGCAGTGAGAGGACAGGGTCAAACACCGGG.

This clone came up a few times. Gene names follow the mouse nomenclature. The read is 4 residues too short to cover the CDR3 end, so that end is filled in from the germline J gene. The chain uses TRBV13-3 and TRBJ2-1, with 8 positions matching TRBD1. The CDR3 loop spans 14 amino acids. The V segment lost 5 bases and the J segment 1 base; nucleotides outside the gene matches: 2. Germline V gene data show CDR1 as NNHDY and CDR2 as SYVADS. CDR3 DNA (partial): TGTGCCAGCAGACGGGACAGGAACTATGCT. Its protein is CASRRDRNYA. The whole CDR3 protein is CASRRDRNYAEQFF.

Worth noting for this clone: Mouse germline and gene names are used. The covered CDR3 bases are TGTGCCAGCAGCCAAGATATCCCAGCATCCTACACCGGG. Its translation is CASSQDIPASYTG. The complete CDR3 protein is CASSQDIPASYTGQLYF. The V gene is TRBV5, the J gene TRBJ2-2, with D unresolved. The sequence runs out 4 residues before the end of the CDR3; the remainder is reconstructed from the germline J gene. Trimming took 0 bases from V and 3 from J, leaving 14 bases between them. The CDR3 is 17 residues long. Germline CDR1 LGHNA, CDR2 YNLKQL (reference sequence).

About this clone: Genes and germline are mouse. The read ends 4 residues shy of where the CDR3 ends; the end is completed using the germline J gene. Different DNA sequences within this sample yield the same CDR3. The V call is TRBV13-3, the J call TRBJ2-7; TRBD2 matches at 11 bases. This CDR3 is built from 14 residues. Trimming at V came to 5 bases and at J to 0 bases, leaving 1 base not matched to a gene. Germline V lookup: CDR1 NNHDY, CDR2 SYVADS. CDR3 bases read: TGTGCCAGCAGGGGACTGGGGGTCTCCTAT. Translation: CASRGLGVSY. The whole CDR3 sequence reads CASRGLGVSYEQYF.

This clone was seen a handful of times. All gene names here are mouse names. The read stops 4 residues short of the end of the CDR3; the missing end is completed from the germline J gene. The chain employs TRBV17 and TRBJ2-1; tentative D call: TRBD1 (5 bases). Germline CDR1 reads MNHDT; CDR2 reads YYDKIL. The CDR3 is 15 amino acids. The V end lost 3 bases, the J end lost 4 bases, and 13 bases lay between the germline ends. The CDR3 bases that were read are TGTGCTAGCAGTAGGAGGAGACAGATTTATGCT. This sequence encodes CASSRRRQIYA. The complete CDR3 reads CASSRRRQIYAEQFF.

The table lists this clone with many counts. Each gene name is a mouse one. The read stops 4 residues short of the end of the CDR3; the missing end is completed from the germline J gene. Other DNA variants within this sample encode the same CDR3. The chain couples TRBV13-3 to TRBJ2-3; 7 positions agree with TRBD2. The germline CDR1 and CDR2 sequences are NNHDY and SYVADS. The CDR3 consists of 16 residues. The V and J ends lost 0 bases and 0 bases, in that order; junction bases with no gene match: 4. CDR3 protein: CASSDARGGSAETLYF. The sequenced CDR3 bases are TGTGCCAGCAGTGATGCTCGGGGGGGGAGTGCAGAA.

This clone was counted between two and nine times. Gene names are mouse gene names. Coverage ceases 4 residues before the CDR3 finishes, and the germline J gene fills in the end. Other DNA sequences in this sample translate to the same CDR3. The J gene is TRBJ1-2, the V gene TRBV19, with 8 bases lining up with TRBD1. V gave up 4 bases and J gave up 4 bases; unmatched junction bases: 3. CDR3 length: 13 amino acids. CDR1 and CDR2 from the germline V gene are FNHDT and SITEND (reference sequence). CDR3 loop: CASSRTGSSDYTF. CDR3 DNA (partial): TGTGCCAGCAGTCGGACAGGGAGCTCC. The variable domain in full, with the rest retrieved from reference TRBV19 and TRBJ1-2, is GGIITQTPKFLIGQEGQKLTLKCQQNFNHDTMYWYRQDSGKGLRLIYYSITENDLQKGDLSEGYDASREKKSSFSLTVTSAQKNEMAVFLCASSRTGSSDYTFGSGTRLLVI.

With respect to this clone: Each gene name is a mouse one. The sequenced fragment ends 3 residues before the CDR3 boundary, so the rest is inferred from the germline J gene. The chain is built from TRBV13-3 and TRBJ1-6; 7 bases align to TRBD1. TRBJ1-6 belongs to the ORF category, with a function that is uncertain. Per germline, CDR1 NNHDY and CDR2 SYVADS. V shed 3 bases and J 5 bases; nucleotides not matched to a gene: 5. This CDR3 has 15 amino acids. Here the CDR3 reads CASSGRQGDNSPLYF. Partial CDR3 DNA: TGTGCCAGCAGTGGGCGACAGGGAGATAATTCGCCC.

Turning to this clone: The germline and genes are mouse ones. The CDR3 end falls 4 residues outside the read, so it is completed with the germline J gene. V gene TRBV13-1 combines with J gene TRBJ2-1, with 10 bases aligning to TRBD2. V shed 3 bases, J shed 2 bases, and the junction held 5 bases outside the gene matches. The CDR3 extends over 16 amino acids. The germline gives CDR1 NSHNY, CDR2 SYGAGN. The part of the CDR3 DNA that was read is TGTGCCAGCAGTGTGACTGGGGGGCAGGACTATGCT. Its translation: CASSVTGGQDYA. The complete CDR3 protein is CASSVTGGQDYAEQFF.

About this clone: Gene names refer to mouse genes. The read halts 4 residues ahead of the CDR3 end, with the missing end drawn from the germline J gene. The chain combines TRBV19 with TRBJ2-1; D possibly corresponds to TRBD1 (6 bases). Germline V CDR1 and CDR2: FNHDT, SITEND (reference sequence). CDR3 size: 15 residues. Trimming took 2 bases from V and 3 from J, leaving 12 bases between them. CDR3 protein: CASSILTGSYAEQFF. The CDR3 DNA, read in part, is TGTGCCAGCAGTATTTTAACAGGGAGCTATGCT. Together with reference TRBV19 and TRBJ2-1, the CDR3 gives the full variable domain: GGIITQTPKFLIGQEGQKLTLKCQQNFNHDTMYWYRQDSGKGLRLIYYSITENDLQKGDLSEGYDASREKKSSFSLTVTSAQKNEMAVFLCASSILTGSYAEQFFGPGTRLTVL.

About this clone itself: The gene names here belong to mouse. The sequence runs out 3 residues before the end of the CDR3; the remainder is reconstructed from the germline J gene. This chain connects TRBV13-1 to TRBJ1-6; the D gene is possibly TRBD1 (6 bases). TRBJ1-6 is designated an ORF whose function remains uncertain. Trimming took off 2 bases at V and 4 bases at J, with 10 bases between the two ends. Germline CDR1 NSHNY, CDR2 SYGAGN. This CDR3 comprises 15 residues. CDR3 region: CASSEGTIYNSPLYF. The sequenced part of the CDR3 DNA is TGTGCCAGCAGTGAGGGGACAATTTATAATTCGCCC.

With regard to this clone: Mouse gene names and germline throughout. The CDR3 end is not reached by the read, which stops 4 residues before it; the germline J gene fills it in. V is TRBV13-2 and J is TRBJ2-7; the D gene is possibly TRBD1 (5 bases). Trimming took 0 bases from V and 2 from J, leaving 9 bases between them. Germline V CDR1 and CDR2: NNHNN, SYGAGS (reference sequence). The CDR3 totals 14 residues. CDR3 in amino acids: CASGDAGRAYEQYF. The CDR3 DNA, read in part, is TGTGCCAGCGGTGATGCCGGCAGGGCCTAT.

Concerning this clone itself: Gene names refer to mouse genes. The read finishes 4 residues shy of the CDR3 end, and the germline J gene is used to complete it. The genes are TRBV5 and TRBJ2-1; 7 positions agree with TRBD1. CDR1 and CDR2 from the germline V gene are LGHNA and YNLKQL (reference sequence). This CDR3 is built from 15 residues. V was clipped by 0 bases and J by 6 bases; unmatched bases: 5. The CDR3 loop is CASSQEQGLFAEQFF. Partial CDR3 DNA: TGTGCCAGCAGCCAAGAACAGGGGCTTTTTGCT.

A word on this clone: Any gene name here is a mouse gene name. The read halts 4 residues ahead of the CDR3 end, with the missing end drawn from the germline J gene. The chain joins TRBV1 to TRBJ2-3; 9 bases match TRBD1. CDR3 length equals 15 residues. From germline, CDR1 is NSQYPW and CDR2 LRSPGD (reference sequence). V shed 4 bases and J 3 bases; nucleotides not matched to a gene: 5. Here the CDR3 reads CTCSEQGAEAETLYF. The covered CDR3 bases are TGCACCTGCAGTGAACAGGGGGCAGAGGCAGAA.

A few counts support this clone. Any gene name here is a mouse gene name. Coverage ceases 4 residues before the CDR3 finishes, and the germline J gene fills in the end. The genes are TRBV5 and TRBJ2-3, with a possible D match to TRBD2 (7 bases). V was clipped by 5 bases and J by 1 base, with 13 bases between them. Per the germline V gene, CDR1 is LGHNA and CDR2 is YNLKQL (reference sequence). The CDR3 consists of 15 residues. This CDR3 reads CASSARGAGAETLYF. The sequenced part of the CDR3 DNA is TGTGCCAGCAGCGCCCGGGGGGCGGGTGCAGAA.

Notes on this clone: Gene labels here are mouse ones. The read comes to an end 4 residues before the CDR3 does, leaving the germline J gene to fill in the end. Different DNA sequences within this sample yield the same CDR3. J is TRBJ2-7 and V is TRBV13-3, with TRBD1 matching 9 bases. Looked up from germline, CDR1 is NNHDY and CDR2 is SYVADS. The CDR3 has 13 amino acids. V trimming: 5 bases; J trimming: 2 bases; junction bases outside the gene matches: 2. The CDR3: CASRRQGAYEQYF. Incomplete CDR3 DNA: TGTGCCAGCAGGAGACAGGGGGCCTAT.